This T cell receptor beta chain derives from a study of CD8 T cells in ankylosing spondylitis. With regard to this clonotype: Its target is unknown.

The CDR3 is made up of 15 amino acids. V was clipped by 1 base and J by 0 bases; unmatched bases: 2. From germline, CDR1 is DFQATT and CDR2 SNEGSKA (reference sequence). Whole-study results and caveats: For ankylosing spondylitis blood, a TCR beta motif of several highly homologous variants appeared characteristic. With a CD8+ phenotype, disease-linked clones were relatively rare in peripheral blood. Disease-linked clones reportedly concentrated significantly in matched ankylosing spondylitis synovial fluid.

Using its own MiXCR run on the 5' RACE reads, TCRdb lists one record per CDR3 protein. The top ten clones hold around 16% of a sample with about 420,000 distinct CDR3 sequences, approximately 20% of them seen once. The sample comprised blood, either unsorted or a sorted T cell fraction (not recorded which). This sequence joins TRBV20-1 and TRBJ2-1; 8 nucleotides agree with TRBD2. This clonotype was obtained from a male donor with ankylosing spondylitis. CDR3 in DNA: TGCAGTGCTAGAGGAAGCGGGAGCTCCTACAATGAGCAGTTCTTC. Protein sequence: CSARGSGSSYNEQFF.